This T cell receptor beta chain stems from a study of blood T cell repertoires in COVID-19 (dated by TCRdb to 2020 to 2022). Concerning the study at large: Samples from collaborators originated in the United States, Italy and Spain and spanned both the acute and convalescent phases of COVID-19. The repertoires were made available in a free public database intended to serve as a resource for research on the immune response to SARS-CoV-2. The samples were drawn from two sources: the first 160 participants of the ongoing ImmuneRACE study, and 950 to 1,500 subjects contributed by 6 global collaborators. A de-identified subject ID, COVID-19 status, age in years and sex were almost always included in the sample metadata. The dataset comprised deeply sampled blood TCRbeta repertoires from subjects exposed to, actively infected with, or recovered from COVID-19. Where HLA class I and class II types were available, the types were taken from metadata supplied by the sample provider, not from assay-based typing. The material from the prospective study consisted of cDNA or gDNA derived from T cells, B-cell-depleted T cells, or PBMCs. What the research found in general, with its limitations: The quantity of clinical and demographic metadata differed by source and by participant and was supplied without curation.

About this clone itself: Its specific antigen is unknown. No base quality information exists; no much larger clone differs at one position.

Germline trimming: 3 bases from V, 2 bases from J; junction bases outside gene matches: 10. The cysteine opens and the phenylalanine closes a CDR3 of 18 amino acids. The only DNA kept is the CDR3, 54 bases in frame from the first base. CDR1 and CDR2 are read off the germline V gene as SGHTA and FQGNSA. TCRbeta CDR3 regions were amplified from genomic DNA using the immunoSEQ Assay, a bias-controlled multiplex PCR. The original methods were these. Nucleated cell counts per sample were estimated from amplification of reference gene primers within the assay. To quantify the absolute abundance of each unique TCRbeta CDR3 rearrangement, sequence reads were collapsed and filtered. For each sample, productive Simpson clonality was calculated by taking the square root of Simpson's diversity index across productive rearrangements. TCRdb stores this immuneACCESS table with in-frame sequences only. Part of the clones is absent; in the studies checked, under half of the shortfall reflects unresolved V genes, and no reason is known for the rest. That table furnishes V, J and clone size, whereas the DNA furnished D and trimming. Recorded for this sample are about 120,000 clones; 88% of them occurred a single time. The top ten constitute about 1% of the sample.

The collaborating institutions used their own protocols to collect whole blood in K2EDTA tubes. For TCRbeta analysis, collaborators shipped samples as frozen whole blood, isolated PBMCs, or DNA extracted from either of those sample types. This chain joins TRBV7-2 to TRBJ2-2, and TRBD2 matches 9 of the central bases. Source material: peripheral blood. This sequence originates from a woman between 50 and 59 years old with active or convalescent COVID-19. CDR3 loop: CASSFQSGGRANTGELFF. The sequence in DNA is TGTGCCAGCAGCTTCCAGAGTGGCGGGAGGGCCAACACCGGGGAGCTGTTTTTT. Reference TRBV7-2 and TRBJ2-2 genes cover what lies past the CDR3, so the full variable domain is GAGVSQSPSNKVTEKGKDVELRCDPISGHTALYWYRQSLGQGLEFLIYFQGNSAPDKSGLPSDRFSAERTGGSVSTLTIQRTQQEDSAVYLCASSFQSGGRANTGELFFGEGSRLTVL.